This TCR beta chain was sequenced in a study of brain T cells in children with intractable seizures. Assay: immunoSEQ multiplex PCR; the TCRdb copy retains only in-frame clones and omits some. Of 70,000 to 90,000 clones listed, more than 85% are singletons. This CDR3 spans 16 amino acids. Germline V lookup: CDR1 MNHEY, CDR2 SVGAGI. Trimming removed 2 bases at V and 5 bases at J, with 17 bases between. The material was peripheral blood, obtained at surgery. This sequence originates from a boy younger than two with tuberous sclerosis and intractable seizures. The V gene is TRBV6-5, the J gene TRBJ2-3; TRBD2 is a possible D gene (5 bases). CDR3: CASSYESSLGVDTQYF. CDR3 nucleotides: TGTGCCAGCAGTTACGAATCTAGTCTGGGAGTAGATACGCAGTATTTT.